These 21 T cell receptor beta chains were sequenced from one sample in a study of blood T cell repertoires in COVID-19. Sequenced by immunoSEQ multiplex PCR; TCRdb stores in-frame clones only, minus some. In the table there are approximately 210,000 clones, about 80% of which are singletons. The sequenced sample consisted of peripheral blood. These TCRs come from a woman between 35 and 50 years old with active or convalescent COVID-19.

This clone was recorded only once. The chain has TRBV24-1 and TRBJ2-5; TRBD2 might be the D (6 bases). From germline, CDR1 is KGHDR and CDR2 SFDVKD. V dropped 0 bases and J dropped 5 bases, with 15 bases sitting between them. CDR3 size: 16 residues. CDR3 nucleotides: TGTGCCACCAGTGATTTGAGGTCGGGAGAGTATGAGACCCAGTACTTC. It is translated as CATSDLRSGEYETQYF.

The CDR3 region is CASSPEGGDFGKTQYF. CDR3 in DNA: TGTGCCAGCAGCCCTGAGGGCGGCGACTTCGGGAAGACCCAGTACTTC. The chain has TRBV21-1 and TRBJ2-5; the tabulated D call, TRBD2, remains unverified against the DNA. TRBV21-1 is a listed pseudogene. CDR3 size: 16 residues.

This sequence joins TRBV2 and TRBJ1-4; TRBD1 is a possible D gene (6 bases). This CDR3 is built from 14 residues. Trimming cost V 10 bases and J 1 base, with 13 bases left between them. Germline V gene lookup returns CDR1 SNHLY and CDR2 FYNNEI. The CDR3, as DNA: TGTGCCACCGAGGAGGACAGAACTAATGAAAAACTGTTTTTT. Translation gives CATEEDRTNEKLFF.

This clone has just a few counts. This rearrangement joins TRBV28 to TRBJ2-5; D is possibly TRBD1 (5 bases). Germline loops: CDR1 MDHEN, CDR2 SYDVKM. The ends were cut back, 2 bases at V and 5 bases at J, with 12 bases in the middle. This CDR3 comprises 14 residues. This CDR3 is CASSLVRGVETQYF. Here the CDR3 DNA reads TGTGCCAGCAGTTTAGTTAGGGGTGTGGAGACCCAGTACTTC.

J is TRBJ2-5 and V is TRBV5-1; tentatively, D is TRBD1 (5 bases). The CDR3 spans 16 residues. The germline gives CDR1 SGHRS, CDR2 YFSETQ. Trimming removed 6 bases from V and 2 bases from J, with 20 bases in between. CDR3 in DNA: TGCGCCAGCAAATTAGGGGATTGGAACGAACAAGAGACCCAGTACTTC. Translation: CASKLGDWNEQETQYF.

This clone occurred a few times. The junction differs from germline at one of its ends, possibly a read error. V gene TRBV27 combines with J gene TRBJ1-1; TRBD1 matches 9 bases. This CDR3 has 12 amino acids. CDR1 is MNHEY and CDR2 is SMNVEV in the germline V gene (reference sequence). The CDR3 DNA reads as TGTGCCAGCAGTTTAGCCGGGACAGGGAATCCCTTT. Protein sequence: CASSLAGTGNPF.

The gene calls are TRBV5-1 and TRBJ2-7; 7 bases match TRBD2. The trim removed 0 bases at V and 4 bases at J, leaving 7 bases unmatched. The CDR3 covers 15 residues. Germline CDR1 reads SGHRS; CDR2 reads YFSETQ. The CDR3 is CASSLDGGVGYEQYF. The CDR3 DNA reads as TGCGCCAGCAGCTTGGATGGGGGGGTCGGTTACGAGCAGTACTTC.

This clone showed up just a few times. J is TRBJ1-1 and V is TRBV19, with TRBD1 as a possible D gene (6 bases). Germline CDR1 LNHDA, CDR2 SQIVND (reference sequence). This CDR3 region has 16 residues. V was pared by 1 base and J by 2 bases, with 14 bases between. The CDR3 nucleotides are TGTGCCAGTAGTATAGGGGTACAGGGAAGAAACACTGAAGCTTTCTTT. Its protein is CASSIGVQGRNTEAFF.

This chain joins TRBV4-2 and TRBJ1-4; D possibly corresponds to TRBD1 (6 bases). The CDR3 covers 16 residues. The germline V and J ends were trimmed by 0 bases and 6 bases, with 14 bases remaining between them. Germline values: CDR1 LGHNA, CDR2 YNFKEQ. The CDR3 loop reads CASSQEGRGAHEKLFF. CDR3 nucleotide sequence: TGTGCCAGCAGCCAAGAAGGGAGGGGGGCTCATGAAAAACTGTTTTTT.

V is TRBV2 and J is TRBJ2-1; 12 positions agree with TRBD2. The germline V gene encodes CDR1 SNHLY and CDR2 FYNNEI. The CDR3 is made up of 17 amino acids. J was trimmed by 2 bases and V by 5 bases; bases with no gene match: 7. The CDR3 spells CASSFRTSGTTYNEQFF. The CDR3 nucleotides are TGTGCCAGCAGTTTTCGGACTAGCGGGACCACCTACAATGAGCAGTTCTTC.

This clone turned up a few times. This chain joins TRBV9 and TRBJ1-6; the match to TRBD1 covers 7 bases. Per the germline V gene, CDR1 is SGDLS and CDR2 is YYNGEE. The CDR3 length is 16 residues. V gave up 0 bases and J gave up 6 bases; unmatched junction bases: 6. The CDR3 loop reads CASSVEDRPFNSPLHF. The CDR3 nucleotides are TGTGCCAGCAGCGTAGAGGACAGGCCTTTTAATTCACCCCTCCACTTT.

The DNA of the CDR3 is TGTGCCAGCAGTGAAGCGCGGGGTCGGGAGGGGCAGCCCCAGCATTTT. Its translation is CASSEARGREGQPQHF. V usage is TRBV2 and J usage is TRBJ1-5; D is possibly TRBD1 (5 bases). Germline CDR1 SNHLY, CDR2 FYNNEI. The CDR3 consists of 16 residues. Trimming pared 0 bases from V and 7 bases from J, leaving 16 bases between.

The chain carries TRBV7-8 and TRBJ1-5; D possibly corresponds to TRBD1 (5 bases). Germline CDR1 SGHVS, CDR2 FQNEAQ. Trimming cost V 5 bases and J 1 base, with 12 bases left between them. CDR3 length: 15 residues. In DNA, the CDR3 is TGTGCCAGCAGCACCGACAGTCAGAGCAATCAGCCCCAGCATTTT. It is translated as CASSTDSQSNQPQHF.

Turning to this clone: Germline and junction disagree at one end, which may indicate a read error. The chain is built from TRBV14 and TRBJ2-7; D call uncertain. The length of the CDR3 is 13 residues. Germline V lookup: CDR1 SGHDN, CDR2 FVKESK. CDR3 DNA: TGTGCCAGCACCTCATGGGCCTCCGACGAGCAGTACTTC. Translated, it gives CASTSWASDEQYF.

The J gene is TRBJ1-2, the V gene TRBV29-1; 9 bases agree with TRBD1. The trim removed 0 bases at V and 2 bases at J, leaving 1 base unmatched. CDR3 length equals 14 residues. CDR1 SQVTM and CDR2 ANQGSEA come from the germline V gene. The CDR3 is CSVEEGQGNYGYTF. Written as DNA, the CDR3 is TGCAGCGTTGAAGAGGGACAGGGCAACTATGGCTACACCTTC.

There are a few counts of this clone. The chain employs TRBV29-1 and TRBJ1-1; TRBD1 might be the D (5 bases). The CDR3 loop spans 12 amino acids. Germline V gene sequence: CDR1 SQVTM, CDR2 ANQGSEA. Deletions cut 7 bases from V and 1 base from J, with 10 bases between. The CDR3: CSAQGRNTEAFF. The CDR3 DNA follows: TGCAGCGCCCAGGGTCGGAACACTGAAGCTTTCTTT.

V usage is TRBV24-1 and J usage is TRBJ1-2; a possible D gene is TRBD1 (5 bases). The CDR3 has 15 residues. The V gene's germline CDR1 is KGHDR and CDR2 SFDVKD. Trimming shortened V by 1 base and J by 4 bases, and 12 bases separated the two germline ends. The CDR3, as DNA: TGTGCCACCAGTGATTTTTCGGAGGGGTTCTATGGCTACACCTTC. Its translation is CATSDFSEGFYGYTF.

V gene TRBV11-2 combines with J gene TRBJ1-1, with D unresolved. V was trimmed by 1 base and J by 6 bases, leaving 9 bases between them. The CDR3 runs to 13 residues. Germline CDR1 SGHAT, CDR2 FQNNGV. The CDR3 DNA sequence: TGTGCCAGCAGCTTAGCCGCGACATCTGAAGCTTTCTTT. The encoded protein is CASSLAATSEAFF.

V gene TRBV27 combines with J gene TRBJ1-2; 7 bases fit TRBD1. This CDR3 spans 14 amino acids. Germline V gene lookup returns CDR1 MNHEY and CDR2 SMNVEV (reference sequence). The ends lost 6 bases at V and 4 bases at J; junction bases unmatched: 8. In nucleotides, the CDR3 is TGTGCCAGCAGAGTCCAGGGGGTATTCTATGGCTACACCTTC. This encodes CASRVQGVFYGYTF.

The chain is built from TRBV30 and TRBJ2-3; no firm D call. The germline V gene has CDR1 GTSNPN and CDR2 SVGIG (reference sequence). The CDR3 has 13 amino acids. V lost 5 bases and J lost 6, with 15 bases in between. Here the CDR3 reads CAWSAGLWDTQYF. The CDR3 region has the DNA TGTGCCTGGTCGGCAGGTCTTTGGGATACGCAGTATTTT. Full variable domain (outside the CDR3, taken from reference TRBV30 and TRBJ2-3): SQTIHQWPATLVQPVGSPLSLECTVEGTSNPNLYWYRQAAGRGLQLLFYSVGIGQISSEVPQNLSASRPQDRQFILSSKKLLLSDSGFYLCAWSAGLWDTQYFGPGTRLTVL.

The chain carries TRBV2 and TRBJ2-3; 7 bases fit TRBD1. The germline CDR1 and CDR2 sequences are SNHLY and FYNNEI. The J segment lost 0 bases and the V segment lost 6 bases, leaving 3 bases of the junction unmatched. This CDR3 contains 14 residues. CDR3 bases: TGTGCCAGCAGGTTCAGGGGGAGCACAGATACGCAGTATTTT. Protein product: CASRFRGSTDTQYF.